Each of the 32 T cell receptor beta chains below was sequenced from the same sample in a study of patients and donors after allogeneic stem cell transplantation. TCRdb re-called the RT-PCR reads with MiXCR, one entry per CDR3 protein. The sample lists 390,000 or so distinct CDR3 sequences; roughly 17% were seen once. What was sequenced was blood, either unsorted or a sorted T cell fraction (not recorded which). The receptors stem from a human donor who was either an allogeneic HSCT recipient or a stem cell or donor lymphocyte infusion donor (not recorded which). It is not recorded whose cells these are; they may come from a transplant donor.

This clonotype was counted between two and nine times. The V and J genes are TRBV20-1 and TRBJ2-1; D is undetermined. Per germline, CDR1 DFQATT and CDR2 SNEGSKA (reference sequence). CDR3 size: 14 residues. V lost 2 bases, J lost 1 base, and 9 bases lay in between. Here the CDR3 reads CSARTRSSYNEQFF. The CDR3 nucleotides read TGCAGTGCTAGAACGCGGTCGTCCTACAATGAGCAGTTCTTC.

This clonotype is a singleton in its sample. The chain combines TRBV5-1 with TRBJ2-6, with D maybe TRBD1 (5 bases). This CDR3 contains 17 residues. Trimming took 1 base from V and 2 from J, leaving 13 bases between them. Per the germline V gene, CDR1 is SGHRS and CDR2 is YFSETQ. CDR3 nucleotide sequence: TGCGCCAGCAGCTTGTTTGGCGCAGGGACTGGGGCCAACGTCCTGACTTTC. Translated: CASSLFGAGTGANVLTF.

In this sample, this clonotype turned up a few times. The rearrangement joins TRBV5-1 to TRBJ2-6; no firm D call. Germline CDR1 reads SGHRS; CDR2 reads YFSETQ. CDR3 length: 16 amino acids. V was trimmed by 1 base and J by 0 bases, leaving 8 bases between them. The CDR3 DNA reads TGCGCCAGCAGCTTGTCCGGGTCCTCTGGGGCCAACGTCCTGACTTTC. It encodes CASSLSGSSGANVLTF.

The J gene is TRBJ2-1, the V gene TRBV9; no definite D call. The CDR3 contains 14 residues. The germline gives CDR1 SGDLS, CDR2 YYNGEE. Trimming pared 4 bases from V and 10 bases from J, leaving 18 bases between. The CDR3 DNA reads TGTGCCAGCAGCCTCGGTACTCCTAAGAGGGAGCAGTTCTTC. Translated, it gives CASSLGTPKREQFF.

J is TRBJ2-7 and V is TRBV5-1; 7 nucleotides line up with TRBD1. This CDR3 spans 14 amino acids. The V segment lost 4 bases and the J segment 1 base; nucleotides outside the gene matches: 5. Germline CDR1 is SGHRS and CDR2 is YFSETQ. CDR3 region: CASSRQGESYEQYF. The CDR3 nucleotides read TGCGCCAGCAGCCGGCAGGGGGAATCCTACGAGCAGTACTTC.

The V gene is TRBV12-3 or TRBV12-4, the J gene TRBJ2-6, with 7 bases matching TRBD1. The CDR3 is 15 residues long. V was pared by 11 bases and J by 2 bases, with 9 bases of the junction left unmatched. The CDR3: CAGAEGAPGANVLTF. Written as DNA, the CDR3 is TGTGCCGGAGCCGAGGGGGCGCCTGGGGCCAACGTCCTGACTTTC.

This sequence joins TRBV10-3 and TRBJ2-2; D gene ambiguous. The CDR3 loop spans 11 amino acids. The V end lost 7 bases, the J end lost 5 bases, and 5 bases lay between the germline ends. Germline V gene lookup returns CDR1 ENHRY and CDR2 SYGVKD. This CDR3 is CAIKGTGELFF. The CDR3, as DNA: TGTGCCATCAAAGGGACCGGGGAGCTGTTTTTT.

This clonotype has just a few counts. At one end, the junction sequence differs from germline, possibly due to a read error. The chain has TRBV29-1 and TRBJ1-2; D remains unclear. This CDR3 spans 13 amino acids. Per the germline V gene, CDR1 is SQVTM and CDR2 is ANQGSEA. This CDR3 is CSVEVRASSGYTF. The CDR3 coding sequence is TGCAGCGTCGAAGTACGGGCCTCGAGCGGCTACACCTTC.

In this sample, this clonotype turned up many times. This sequence joins TRBV29-1 and TRBJ1-4, with 8 positions matching TRBD1. Germline V CDR1 and CDR2: SQVTM, ANQGSEA. The CDR3 extends over 15 amino acids. V trimming: 0 bases; J trimming: 7 bases; junction bases outside the gene matches: 7. CDR3 sequence: CSVEEATGGGEKLFF. The CDR3 nucleotides read TGCAGCGTTGAAGAGGCAACAGGGGGTGGTGAAAAACTGTTTTTT.

V and J are TRBV29-1 and TRBJ2-4, with D perhaps given as TRBD1 or TRBD2 (5 bases each). V lost 7 bases, J lost 11 bases, and 18 bases lay in between. The germline CDR1 and CDR2 sequences are SQVTM and ANQGSEA. The CDR3 is made up of 12 amino acids. The CDR3 DNA follows: TGCAGCGCCATAGGGGAAGGACTCTTTCAGTACTTC. Translated, it gives CSAIGEGLFQYF.

This clonotype was seen only a few times. This chain connects TRBV5-1 to TRBJ1-6, with D hard to call. The germline V gene has CDR1 SGHRS and CDR2 YFSETQ. The CDR3 extends over 14 amino acids. Trimming cost V 1 base and J 8 bases, with 10 bases left between them. DNA for the CDR3: TGCGCCAGCAGCTTGCCTCAGGATCATTCACCCCTCCACTTT. Translating it yields CASSLPQDHSPLHF.

The rearrangement links TRBV10-3 to TRBJ1-4; maybe TRBD1 (6 bases). Germline lookup yields CDR1 ENHRY and CDR2 SYGVKD. V was trimmed by 0 bases and J by 8 bases, leaving 16 bases between them. The CDR3 extends over 16 amino acids. The CDR3 nucleotides are TGTGCCATCAGTGAGTCGCAGGGGTTTTCGTCGGAAAAACTGTTTTTT. It encodes CAISESQGFSSEKLFF.

V and J are TRBV6-2 or TRBV6-3 and TRBJ2-5; D is ambiguous. V lost 8 bases, J lost 4 bases, and 20 bases lay in between. In germline, CDR1 is MNHEY, CDR2 SVGEGT. This CDR3 has 15 residues. This CDR3 is CASRRWVRLPETQYF. The CDR3 nucleotides read TGTGCCAGCCGACGGTGGGTTAGGCTCCCAGAGACCCAGTACTTC.

This clonotype appeared a few times. This chain uses TRBV7-2 with TRBJ2-7; D unclear. Looked up from germline, CDR1 is SGHTA and CDR2 is FQGNSA. The CDR3 length is 14 residues. The germline V and J ends were trimmed by 1 base and 3 bases, with 10 bases remaining between them. The CDR3 loop reads CASSLGSSLYEQYF. The CDR3 coding sequence is TGTGCCAGCAGCTTAGGTAGCAGCCTCTACGAGCAGTACTTC.

The count of this clonotype is one. This chain uses TRBV9 with TRBJ2-7; D possibly corresponds to TRBD2 (5 bases). The CDR3 consists of 16 residues. Germline-derived CDR1 and CDR2 are SGDLS and YYNGEE. V was pared by 2 bases and J by 4 bases, with 19 bases between. CDR3 nucleotide sequence: TGTGCCAGCAGCGTGGGCGGGTCCGCCCCCCCATACGAGCAGTACTTC. Encoded protein: CASSVGGSAPPYEQYF.

This clonotype appeared a few times. This chain links TRBV7-8 with TRBJ2-5, with 10 bases aligning to TRBD2. Germline-derived CDR1 and CDR2 are SGHVS and FQNEAQ. The CDR3 covers 17 residues. V trimming: 1 base; J trimming: 4 bases; junction bases outside the gene matches: 9. CDR3 residues: CASSLDPSGGASETQYF. The CDR3 bases are TGTGCCAGCAGCTTAGATCCGAGCGGGGGGGCCTCAGAGACCCAGTACTTC.

The rearrangement links TRBV9 to TRBJ2-7; no clear D. Germline CDR1 and CDR2: SGDLS and YYNGEE. The CDR3 is 16 amino acids. V gave up 3 bases and J gave up 3 bases, with 19 bases separating them. Here the CDR3 DNA reads TGTGCCAGCAGCGCCTTTCTGGCAGCGACGCTCTACGAGCAGTACTTC. This translates into CASSAFLAATLYEQYF.

This clonotype occurred a few times. This chain uses TRBV20-1 with TRBJ1-1; D may be TRBD1 (5 bases). Germline V CDR1 and CDR2: DFQATT, SNEGSKA (reference sequence). V was cut by 3 bases and J by 0 bases, with 14 bases left in between. This CDR3 is 15 amino acids long. CDR3 in amino acids: CSARDTGTVNTEAFF. As DNA, the CDR3 is TGCAGTGCTAGGGATACCGGGACGGTGAACACTGAAGCTTTCTTT.

This clonotype was picked up a small number of times. The chain couples TRBV6-5 to TRBJ2-3, with 8 nucleotides matching TRBD2. This CDR3 spans 17 amino acids. CDR1 is MNHEY and CDR2 is SVGAGI in the germline V gene. The V segment lost 1 base and the J segment 2 bases; nucleotides outside the gene matches: 8. The CDR3 reads CASSYYAAGGYTDTQYF. Written as DNA, the CDR3 is TGTGCCAGCAGTTACTACGCGGCGGGGGGATACACAGATACGCAGTATTTT.

The chain is built from TRBV4-3 and TRBJ1-2; 7 bases map to TRBD1. Trimming took 0 bases from V and 4 from J; bases not matched to a gene: 5. Germline V lookup: CDR1 LGHNA, CDR2 YSLEER. The CDR3 has 15 amino acids. The CDR3, as DNA: TGCGCCAGCAGCCAAGATAGGGGGCCCGGCTATGGCTACACCTTC. Protein: CASSQDRGPGYGYTF.

Points on this clonotype: This may arise from a read error, as a much more abundant clone is one base away. V and J are TRBV5-1 and TRBJ2-1; possibly TRBD1 or TRBD2 for D (5 bases each). The germline V gene has CDR1 SGHRS and CDR2 YFSETQ. This CDR3 has 14 amino acids. The CDR3 here is CSSSSGTSRNEQFF. The DNA of the CDR3 is TGCTCCAGCAGCTCGGGGACCTCTCGCAATGAGCAGTTCTTC.

The gene calls are TRBV20-1 and TRBJ1-4, with D possibly matching TRBD1 (5 bases). The germline V gene encodes CDR1 DFQATT and CDR2 SNEGSKA (reference sequence). Trimming took off 5 bases at V and 4 bases at J, with 14 bases between the two ends. This CDR3 is built from 14 residues. In DNA, the CDR3 is TGCAGTGCTCGGAGAAGGGGTTATAATGAAAAACTGTTTTTT. This translates into CSARRRGYNEKLFF.

This chain connects TRBV18 to TRBJ2-4; D uncertain. The CDR3 consists of 15 residues. Germline CDR1 is KGHSH and CDR2 is LQKENI. V lost 5 bases and J lost 0, with 11 bases in between. DNA for the CDR3: TGTGCCAGCTCAACCTCCCGGGTAGCCAAAAACATTCAGTACTTC. Its translation: CASSTSRVAKNIQYF.

In its sample, this clonotype was seen a few times. This chain connects TRBV29-1 to TRBJ1-1; TRBD1 might be the D (6 bases). CDR1 and CDR2 from the germline V gene are SQVTM and ANQGSEA. Trimming took off 2 bases at V and 1 base at J, with 11 bases between the two ends. The CDR3 runs to 14 residues. The CDR3 protein is CSVEQGTQNTEAFF. CDR3 coding DNA: TGCAGCGTTGAACAGGGGACCCAGAACACTGAAGCTTTCTTT.

This clonotype occurred many times. V is TRBV7-2 and J is TRBJ1-2; D is uncertain. Germline V lookup: CDR1 SGHTA, CDR2 FQGNSA. V was clipped by 5 bases and J by 8 bases, with 15 bases between them. The CDR3 totals 13 residues. As DNA, the CDR3 is TGTGCCAGCAGCGTCGACAAGGTGGGCGGCTACACCTTC. Encoded protein: CASSVDKVGGYTF.

In its sample, this clonotype was seen many times. The rearrangement joins TRBV12-3 or TRBV12-4 to TRBJ1-2; D is perhaps TRBD1 (6 bases). The CDR3 totals 12 residues. Deletions cut 7 bases from V and 6 bases from J, with 12 bases between. Here the CDR3 reads CASTKKGDGYTF. The CDR3 coding sequence is TGTGCCAGCACCAAAAAGGGGGATGGCTACACCTTC.

This chain uses TRBV6-1 with TRBJ2-7; TRBD1 matches at 7 bases. Germline CDR1 is MNHNS and CDR2 is SASEGT. The CDR3 is 13 amino acids. J lost 2 bases, V lost 7 bases, and 5 bases had no gene match. The CDR3 here is CASMGDRTYEQYF. CDR3 sequence (DNA): TGTGCCAGCATGGGGGACAGAACCTACGAGCAGTACTTC.

V and J are TRBV11-1 and TRBJ1-6; no clear D gene. CDR3 length equals 13 residues. The germline gives CDR1 SGHAT, CDR2 FQDESV (reference sequence). The V gene lost 5 bases and the J gene lost 6 bases, with 8 bases spanning the gap. CDR3 nucleotide sequence: TGTGCCAGCAGCCCGCGATTTAATTCACCCCTCCACTTT. As protein: CASSPRFNSPLHF.

This clonotype was recorded many times. The rearrangement links TRBV12-3 or TRBV12-4 to TRBJ2-7; 8 bases agree with TRBD1. The CDR3 consists of 14 residues. J gave up 3 bases and V 4 bases, and 5 bases lay outside the gene matches. As DNA, the CDR3 is TGTGCCAGCAGTTCGAGACAGGGGTACTACGAGCAGTACTTC. Protein: CASSSRQGYYEQYF.

The chain couples TRBV20-1 to TRBJ2-5; D possibly corresponds to TRBD2 (5 bases). The CDR3 sequence is 13 residues long. Germline V gives CDR1 DFQATT, CDR2 SNEGSKA (reference sequence). Trimming removed 1 base from V and 5 bases from J, with 11 bases in between. The CDR3 sequence: CSARGSSMETQYF. The CDR3 nucleotides read TGCAGTGCTAGAGGATCTAGCATGGAGACCCAGTACTTC.

Many counts were recorded for this clonotype. The gene calls are TRBV12-3 or TRBV12-4 and TRBJ1-6; the D gene is possibly TRBD1 (6 bases). The CDR3 has 15 residues. Trimming shortened V by 5 bases and J by 8 bases, and 16 bases separated the two germline ends. CDR3 protein: CASSVLGGKDSPLHF. The CDR3 DNA follows: TGTGCCAGCAGTGTCTTAGGGGGAAAGGATTCACCCCTCCACTTT.

This clonotype was observed a handful of times. The V call is TRBV12-3 or TRBV12-4, the J call TRBJ2-5; 8 bases agree with TRBD2. The CDR3 runs to 15 residues. V was pared by 3 bases and J by 5 bases, with 8 bases of the junction left unmatched. In nucleotides, the CDR3 is TGTGCCAGCAGTTTGGGACTAGTGATGGTGGAGACCCAGTACTTC. It specifies CASSLGLVMVETQYF.